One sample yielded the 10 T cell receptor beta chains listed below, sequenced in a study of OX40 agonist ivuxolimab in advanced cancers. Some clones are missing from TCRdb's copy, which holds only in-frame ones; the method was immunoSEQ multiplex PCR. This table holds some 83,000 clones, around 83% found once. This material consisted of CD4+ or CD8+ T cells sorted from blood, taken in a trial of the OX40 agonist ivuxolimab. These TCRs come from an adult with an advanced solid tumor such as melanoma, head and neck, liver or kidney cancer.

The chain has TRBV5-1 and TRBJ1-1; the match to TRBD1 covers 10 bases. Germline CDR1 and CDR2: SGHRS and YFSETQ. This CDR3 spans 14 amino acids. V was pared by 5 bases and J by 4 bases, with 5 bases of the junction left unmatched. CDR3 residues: CASRRQGAITEAFF. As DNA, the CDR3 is TGCGCCAGCAGACGACAGGGGGCTATCACTGAAGCTTTCTTT. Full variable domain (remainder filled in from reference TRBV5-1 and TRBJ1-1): KAGVTQTPRYLIKTRGQQVTLSCSPISGHRSVSWYQQTPGQGLQFLFEYFSETQRNKGNFPGRFSGRQFSNSRSEMNVSTLELGDSALYLCASRRQGAITEAFFGQGTRLTVV.

The CDR3 loop reads CASSFPTGWNGYTF. The CDR3 DNA reads TGTGCCAGCAGCTTCCCCACAGGGTGGAATGGCTACACCTTC. The chain recombines TRBV5-8 with TRBJ1-2; perhaps TRBD1 as D (6 bases). This CDR3 spans 14 amino acids. V was shortened by 2 bases and J by 6 bases, with 14 bases between the two germline ends. Germline V CDR1 and CDR2: SGHTS, YDEGEE.

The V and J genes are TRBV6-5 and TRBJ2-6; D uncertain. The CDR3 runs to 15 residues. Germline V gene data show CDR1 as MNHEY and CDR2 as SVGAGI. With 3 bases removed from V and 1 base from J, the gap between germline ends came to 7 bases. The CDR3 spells CASSYGDSGANVLTF. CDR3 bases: TGTGCCAGCAGTTATGGTGATTCTGGGGCCAACGTCCTGACTTTC.

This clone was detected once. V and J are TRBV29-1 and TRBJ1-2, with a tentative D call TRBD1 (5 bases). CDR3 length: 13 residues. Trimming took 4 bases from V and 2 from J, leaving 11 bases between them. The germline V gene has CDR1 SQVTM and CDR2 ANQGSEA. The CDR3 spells CSVGETDNYGYTF. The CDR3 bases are TGCAGCGTTGGGGAGACAGACAACTATGGCTACACCTTC.

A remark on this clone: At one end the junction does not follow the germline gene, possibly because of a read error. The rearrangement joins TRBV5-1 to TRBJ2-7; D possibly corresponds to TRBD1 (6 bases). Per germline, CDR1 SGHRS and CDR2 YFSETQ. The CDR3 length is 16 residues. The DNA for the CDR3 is TGCGCCAGCAGCCCTCCTTCAGGGGCCGGGCCCTATGAGCAGTACTTC. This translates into CASSPPSGAGPYEQYF.

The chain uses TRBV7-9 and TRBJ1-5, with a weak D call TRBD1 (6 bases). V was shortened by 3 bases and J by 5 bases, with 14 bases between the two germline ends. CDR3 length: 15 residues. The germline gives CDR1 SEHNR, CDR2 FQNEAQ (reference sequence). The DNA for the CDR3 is TGTGCCAGCAGCTTTACAGGGTCGGGAGATCAGCCCCAGCATTTT. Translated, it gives CASSFTGSGDQPQHF.

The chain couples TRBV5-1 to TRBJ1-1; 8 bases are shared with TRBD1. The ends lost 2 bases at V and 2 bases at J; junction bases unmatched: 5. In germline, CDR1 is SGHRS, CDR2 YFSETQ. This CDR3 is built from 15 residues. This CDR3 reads CASSLDGQGNTEAFF. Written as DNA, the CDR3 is TGCGCCAGCAGCTTAGACGGACAGGGCAACACTGAAGCTTTCTTT.

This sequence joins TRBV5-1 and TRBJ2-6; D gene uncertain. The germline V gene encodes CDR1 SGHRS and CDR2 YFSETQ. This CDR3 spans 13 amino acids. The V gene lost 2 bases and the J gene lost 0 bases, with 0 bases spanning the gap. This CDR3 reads CASSFSGANVLTF. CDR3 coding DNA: TGCGCCAGCAGCTTCTCTGGGGCCAACGTCCTGACTTTC.

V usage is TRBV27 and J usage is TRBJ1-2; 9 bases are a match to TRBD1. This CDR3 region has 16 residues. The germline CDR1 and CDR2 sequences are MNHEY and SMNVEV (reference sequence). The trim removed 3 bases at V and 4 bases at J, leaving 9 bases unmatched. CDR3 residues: CASSFSTGGASYGYTF. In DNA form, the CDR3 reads TGTGCCAGCAGTTTTTCAACAGGGGGCGCCTCCTATGGCTACACCTTC.

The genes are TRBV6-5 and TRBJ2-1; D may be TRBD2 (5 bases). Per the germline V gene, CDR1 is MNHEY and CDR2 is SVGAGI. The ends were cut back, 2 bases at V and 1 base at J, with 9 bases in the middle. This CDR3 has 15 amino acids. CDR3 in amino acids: CASSYEWTSYNEQFF. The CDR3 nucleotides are TGTGCCAGCAGTTACGAATGGACTTCCTACAATGAGCAGTTCTTC.